This T cell receptor beta chain was found in a study of shared clonotypes between healthy human individuals. Study-wide background: Each donor had three CD4 naive, three CD4 memory, two CD8 naive and one CD8 memory plate.

Some 30,000 T cell genomes (around 0.2 ug DNA) went into each sorted-subset replicate. In the source study's methods: Sequence data from immunoSEQ were junction-only and lacked quality scores; consequently, filtering differed. The data were produced by immunoSEQ multiplex PCR, yet TCRdb's version contains in-frame clones alone and is incomplete. That table gives V, J and clone size, and the DNA gave D and trimming. The data show about 2.5 million clones, about 90% seen once. The V gene end was trimmed by 5 bases and the J gene end by 7 bases; junction bases not matched to a gene: 9. CDR1 and CDR2 (germline): SEHNR, FQNEAQ (reference sequence). The CDR3 has 14 residues.

The TCR was taken from a man between 18 and 29 years old in good health. Some clones in this sample may be carry-over from other donors' samples. The gene calls are TRBV7-9 and TRBJ2-5; 8 bases match TRBD1. Material: naive CD4+ T cells from PBMCs. Subset: CD45RA+ positively selected. The CDR3 loop reads CASSPRTGYATQYF. CDR3 in DNA: TGTGCCAGCAGCCCACGGACAGGGTACGCGACCCAGTACTTC.